Reported below is one T cell receptor beta chain. In this sample, this clone turned up many times. Its antigen is unknown. No quality values exist for individual bases; no much larger clone is one base distant. Spanning cysteine to phenylalanine, the CDR3 consists of 15 amino acids. The only DNA kept is the CDR3, 45 bases in frame from the first base. The V end gives up 1 base and the J end 4 bases, leaving 3 bases in the junction not matched to a gene. The CDR1 and CDR2 encoded by the germline V gene (reference sequence) are DFQATT and SNEGSKA. This sample is part of a study of metastatic and nonmetastatic thyroid tumors (dated by TCRdb to the early 2020s). Some background on the complete study: Repertoires were compared across peripheral blood and tumor or nodule tissue samples from malignant and benign thyroid patients.

The method behind the library was PCR. TCRdb records Illumina HiSeq 4000 as the sequencer. High-throughput sequencing was used to profile the TCR beta-chain CDR3 region of each patient. Turning to the authors' computational methods: A classifier to discriminate distant-metastatic papillary thyroid cancer patients was built from CDR3 differences across clinicopathological groups. To measure repertoire diversity the researchers used the Shannon index, while the Morisita-Horn index served to gauge how similar the tumor and blood repertoires were. TCRdb cleaned the public reads at Q25 with fastp, built clones with MiXCR and kept in-frame beta chains. V and J calls and clone size were set by TCRdb, not the authors. This sample lists about 18,000 clones; over 20% were detected once. About a sixth of the sample goes to the ten largest clones. No treatment had been received by any patient before thyroid surgery. Using T-cell receptor beta sequencing, the study looked back at clinical samples from patients collected from the early 2010s to the late 2010s.

The study at large found these results: In both blood and tumor samples, malignant tumors were reported to have significantly higher TCR beta diversity than benign nodules.

The sequence was collected from a female donor with papillary thyroid cancer or a benign thyroid nodule (not recorded which). Some clones in this sample may be carry-over from other donors' samples. The rearrangement combines TRBV20-1 with TRBJ2-7; 14 bases in between match TRBD2. Sequencing was carried out using tumor tissue. The nucleotides read TGCAGTGCTAGAGGGACTAGCGGGAGGTGGTACGAGCAGTACTTC. This codes for CSARGTSGRWYEQYF.